Presented here are 5 T cell receptor beta chains from one specimen sequenced in a study of T cell changes during pregnancy in multiple sclerosis. TCRdb's copy holds only in-frame clones and misses some; the assay was immunoSEQ multiplex PCR. Of approximately 46,000 clones in the sample, approximately 90% were seen once. Sample: CD4+ T cells from peripheral blood mononuclear cells, taken after pregnancy. All receptors come from a female donor with multiple sclerosis, enrolled in a pregnancy study.

The gene calls are TRBV5-5 and TRBJ2-1, with 8 bases matching TRBD2. Trimming removed 1 base from V and 9 bases from J; junction bases left unmatched: 6. Germline-derived CDR1 and CDR2 are SGHKS and YYEKEE (reference sequence). The CDR3 extends over 14 amino acids. For the CDR3, the DNA is TGTGCCAGCAGCTTGCCCGGGAGGGCCGCTGAGCAGTTCTTC. Translating it yields CASSLPGRAAEQFF.

This chain joins TRBV5-1 and TRBJ2-3; the D gene is possibly TRBD1 (5 bases). Germline V gene lookup returns CDR1 SGHRS and CDR2 YFSETQ. V lost 5 bases, J lost 1 base, and 14 bases lay in between. The CDR3 loop spans 15 amino acids. For the CDR3, the DNA is TGCGCCAGCAGTGAGCCTCAGGGCGGCACAGATACGCAGTATTTT. It yields the protein CASSEPQGGTDTQYF.

J is TRBJ2-1 and V is TRBV15; D possibly corresponds to TRBD2 (6 bases). Trimming took 0 bases from V and 7 from J, leaving 7 bases between them. Germline CDR1 is LNHNV and CDR2 is YYDKDF (reference sequence). CDR3 length equals 13 residues. The CDR3 coding sequence is TGTGCCACCAGCAGAGATCGGGGGAATGAGCAGTTCTTC. This translates into CATSRDRGNEQFF.

A remark on this clone: At the DNA level, this CDR3 is encoded by other sequences in the same sample as well. The genes are TRBV7-2 and TRBJ2-7; no reliable D call. Germline CDR1 reads SGHTA; CDR2 reads FQGNSA. The CDR3 is made up of 14 amino acids. Trimming shortened V by 1 base and J by 3 bases, and 10 bases separated the two germline ends. CDR3 coding DNA: TGTGCCAGCAGCTTAGGGGTCGGAGTCTACGAGCAGTACTTC. Protein product: CASSLGVGVYEQYF.

The chain is built from TRBV7-2 and TRBJ2-1; the D gene is possibly TRBD2 (7 bases). Trimming left V 5 bases short and J 4 bases short, with 18 bases between. The CDR3 has 16 amino acids. Germline lookup yields CDR1 SGHTA and CDR2 FQGNSA. In DNA form, the CDR3 reads TGTGCCAGCAGCCCTAAGGGGGTGGGAGGGTACAATGAGCAGTTCTTC. Residues: CASSPKGVGGYNEQFF.